This is a list of T cell receptor beta chains from one sample in a study of cytomegalovirus exposure and HLA in healthy donors. TCRdb's copy holds only in-frame clones and misses some; the assay was immunoSEQ multiplex PCR. The table records 100,000 or so clones, approximately 80% of them present only once. Sequencing was carried out using PBMCs. Receptors were obtained from a female donor in good health and CMV-seropositive. CDR3s include the opening cysteine and the closing phenylalanine or tryptophan.

V gene	J gene	CDR3 protein
TRBV2	TRBJ2-7	CASSEGTGEYEQYF
TRBV7-2	TRBJ1-4	CASSSAGVANEKLFF
TRBV6-1	TRBJ1-5	CASSEVPGGPPQHF
TRBV7-2	TRBJ2-3	CASSPSVGTDTQYF
TRBV30	TRBJ2-5	CAWSVQLAGGGVETQYF
TRBV2	TRBJ1-1	CASSRDTGTDTEAFF
TRBV21-1	TRBJ2-3	CASHPSGADTQYF
TRBV2	TRBJ2-1	CASTENNEQFF
TRBV6-6	TRBJ1-1	CASSYSGSLNTEAFF
TRBV30	TRBJ2-1	CAWSSGGGREQFF
TRBV27	TRBJ2-3	CASIPLGGSTDTQYF
TRBV19	TRBJ1-1	CASSIVGTGLVNTEAFF
TRBV19	TRBJ2-2	CASSLTGANTGELFF
TRBV2	TRBJ1-5	CASSEDSLLTQHF
TRBV5-1	TRBJ2-7	CASRGNYEQYF
TRBV2	TRBJ1-5	CASSEALRGTQPQHF
TRBV6-5	TRBJ1-1	CASARYTEAFF
TRBV21-1	TRBJ2-7	CASSKAASHDTYEQYF
TRBV20-1	TRBJ2-7	CSVSYEQYF
TRBV6-5	TRBJ1-1	CASNEFSGEYTEAFF
TRBV11-2	TRBJ2-7	CASSQGNYEQYF
TRBV18	TRBJ2-1	CASSPTTSGRVPNSYNEQFF
TRBV7-6	TRBJ2-7	CASSLDPESSYEQYF
TRBV7-7	TRBJ2-5	CASSLAGAQETQYF
TRBV27	TRBJ2-6	CASSPYNSGANGLTF
TRBV2	TRBJ2-5	CASRKGRDQETQYF
TRBV30	TRBJ1-6	CAWGSRQGYSPLHF
TRBV7-9	TRBJ2-7	CSSSLGGGTSARRQYF
TRBV7-2	TRBJ2-5	CASSSRGLLETQYF
TRBV29-1	TRBJ2-7	CSATEGPDFSEQYF
TRBV5-8	TRBJ1-3	CASSLTGGAEGNTIYF
TRBV10-1	TRBJ2-2	CASSLQGSTGELFF
TRBV6-4	TRBJ1-2	CASSETWTGVDYGYTF
TRBV5-1	TRBJ2-1	CASSYRGGANEQFF
TRBV7-8	TRBJ2-3	CASSLAPGGTDTQYF
TRBV2	TRBJ2-3	CATGGFRTDTQYF
TRBV9	TRBJ1-2	CASSRTDTSFYGYTF
TRBV7-9	TRBJ2-7	CASSGLGFTAHPYEQYF
TRBV9	TRBJ2-2	CASSAHRGYTGELLF
TRBV6-5	TRBJ2-7	CASRTGTGPREQYF
TRBV5-1	TRBJ2-1	CASSPGTSGGAGYNEQFF
TRBV30	TRBJ1-4	CAWARGDAEKLFF
TRBV2	TRBJ2-5	CASTELTGGWETQYF
TRBV5-1	TRBJ2-3	CASSSGTGSTDTQYF
TRBV2	TRBJ2-3	CASEASTDTQYF
TRBV7-9	TRBJ1-2	CSSSLGQAPNYGYTF
TRBV2	TRBJ1-2	CASSEPTNYGYTF
TRBV5-1	TRBJ2-3	CATKAGTSTDTQYF
TRBV30	TRBJ1-6	CAWSPRTGGVGGITNSPLHF
TRBV7-9	TRBJ1-2	CASSLAMGGGAYGYTF